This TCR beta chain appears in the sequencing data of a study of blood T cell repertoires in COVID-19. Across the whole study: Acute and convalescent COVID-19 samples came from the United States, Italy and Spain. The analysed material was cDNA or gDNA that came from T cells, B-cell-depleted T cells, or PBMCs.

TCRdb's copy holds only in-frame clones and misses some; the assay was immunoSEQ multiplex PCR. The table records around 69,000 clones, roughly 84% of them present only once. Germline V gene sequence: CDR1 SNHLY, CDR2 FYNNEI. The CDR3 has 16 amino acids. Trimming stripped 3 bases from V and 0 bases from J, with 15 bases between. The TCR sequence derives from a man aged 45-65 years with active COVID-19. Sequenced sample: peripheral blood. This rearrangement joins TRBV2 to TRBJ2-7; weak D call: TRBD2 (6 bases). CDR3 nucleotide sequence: TGTGCCAGCAGTGATTCGCAGAAGGAGGGCTCCTACGAGCAGTACTTC. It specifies CASSDSQKEGSYEQYF.